The 7 T cell receptor beta chains below were found in one sample sequenced in a study of neurological immune-mediated disorders. As for time point: technical triplicate 3. Each CDR3 protein is one row after TCRdb ran MiXCR on the 5' RACE reads. The sample has tens of thousands of distinct CDR3 sequences, about a sixth seen once. Material for sequencing was CD4+ T cells from blood. The source of these receptors is a female donor with HTLV-1-associated myelopathy (HAM/TSP).

Comments on this clonotype: At one boundary the junction diverges from the germline segment, which might be a read error. The chain employs TRBV7-6 and TRBJ2-1, with 7 bases that match TRBD2. In germline, CDR1 is SGHVS, CDR2 FNYEAQ. The CDR3 sequence is 13 residues long. The CDR3 DNA reads TGTGCCAGCAGCTCGCGACTAGCTTCTGAGCGGTTCTTC. Translation gives CASSSRLASERFF.

This clonotype has at least ten counts. V usage is TRBV28 and J usage is TRBJ1-1; 9 nucleotides align to TRBD1. V was clipped by 5 bases and J by 5 bases; unmatched bases: 9. Germline values: CDR1 MDHEN, CDR2 SYDVKM. The CDR3 extends over 15 amino acids. In nucleotides, the CDR3 is TGTGCCAGCAGTCCTCCGGGACAGGGAGATACTGAAGCTTTCTTT. Its translation is CASSPPGQGDTEAFF.

In its sample, this clonotype was seen many times. This chain uses TRBV4-2 with TRBJ2-4; 7 bases fit TRBD1. This CDR3 contains 16 residues. CDR1 is LGHNA and CDR2 is YNFKEQ in the germline V gene. Trimming removed 0 bases from V and 9 bases from J; junction bases left unmatched: 11. The CDR3 DNA reads TGTGCCAGCAGCCAAGATGTTGAGGGGGCACTGAGCATTCAGTACTTC. Residues: CASSQDVEGALSIQYF.

This clonotype was counted at least ten times. In DNA form, the CDR3 reads TGTGCCAGCAGCCGCGGGGAAACTGGAAACACCATATATTTT. Protein: CASSRGETGNTIYF. The chain links TRBV3-1 to TRBJ1-3; no clear D gene. The CDR3 runs to 14 residues. V gave up 4 bases and J gave up 2 bases, with 9 bases separating them. Germline V lookup: CDR1 LGHDT, CDR2 YNNKEL (reference sequence).

This clonotype appeared many times. The chain is built from TRBV6-1 and TRBJ2-1; the D gene is possibly TRBD2 (6 bases). Trimming took off 1 base at V and 7 bases at J, with 14 bases between the two ends. CDR1 MNHNS and CDR2 SASEGT come from the germline V gene. The CDR3 extends over 15 amino acids. The CDR3: CASSEVSGARNEQFF. Written as DNA, the CDR3 is TGTGCCAGCAGTGAAGTGTCGGGAGCTAGGAATGAGCAGTTCTTC.

This clonotype was recorded many times. The J gene is TRBJ2-1, the V gene TRBV2; D perhaps matches TRBD2 (6 bases). Germline V gene data show CDR1 as SNHLY and CDR2 as FYNNEI. Trimming cost V 5 bases and J 4 bases, with 6 bases left between them. The CDR3 totals 12 residues. CDR3 bases: TGTGCCAGCAGTCGGGAGTACAATGAGCAGTTCTTC. Its protein is CASSREYNEQFF.

About this clonotype itself: Germline is not matched at one junction end, which may reflect a read error. CDR3 amino acids: CASSVVPDTQYF. CDR3 bases: TGTGCCAGTAGTGTGGTACCAGATACGCAGTATTTT. The chain combines TRBV2 with TRBJ2-3, with no clear D. The CDR3 totals 12 residues. The germline V gene has CDR1 SNHLY and CDR2 FYNNEI.